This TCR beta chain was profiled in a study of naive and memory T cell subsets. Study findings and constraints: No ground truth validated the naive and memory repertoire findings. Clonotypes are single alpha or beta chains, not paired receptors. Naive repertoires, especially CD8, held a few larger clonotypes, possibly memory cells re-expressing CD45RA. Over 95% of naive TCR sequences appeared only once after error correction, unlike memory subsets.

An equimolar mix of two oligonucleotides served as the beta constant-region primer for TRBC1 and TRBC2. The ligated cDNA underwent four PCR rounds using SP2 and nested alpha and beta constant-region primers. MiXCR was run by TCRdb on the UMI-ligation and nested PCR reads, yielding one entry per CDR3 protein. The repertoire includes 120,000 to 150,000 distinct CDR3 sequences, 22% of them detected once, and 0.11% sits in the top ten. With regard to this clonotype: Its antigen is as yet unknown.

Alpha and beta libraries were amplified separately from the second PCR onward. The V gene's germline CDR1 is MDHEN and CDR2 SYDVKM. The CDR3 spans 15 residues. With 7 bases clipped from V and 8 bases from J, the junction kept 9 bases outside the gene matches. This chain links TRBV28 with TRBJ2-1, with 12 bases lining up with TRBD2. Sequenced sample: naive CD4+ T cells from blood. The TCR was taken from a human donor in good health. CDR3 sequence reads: CASNRLAGGSDEQFF. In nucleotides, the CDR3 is TGTGCCAGCAACCGGCTAGCGGGAGGGAGTGATGAGCAGTTCTTC. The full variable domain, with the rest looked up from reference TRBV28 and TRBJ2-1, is DVKVTQSSRYLVKRTGEKVFLECVQDMDHENMFWYRQDPGLGLRLIYFSYDVKMKEKGDIPEGYSVSREKKERFSLILESASTNQTSMYLCASNRLAGGSDEQFFGPGTRLTVL.